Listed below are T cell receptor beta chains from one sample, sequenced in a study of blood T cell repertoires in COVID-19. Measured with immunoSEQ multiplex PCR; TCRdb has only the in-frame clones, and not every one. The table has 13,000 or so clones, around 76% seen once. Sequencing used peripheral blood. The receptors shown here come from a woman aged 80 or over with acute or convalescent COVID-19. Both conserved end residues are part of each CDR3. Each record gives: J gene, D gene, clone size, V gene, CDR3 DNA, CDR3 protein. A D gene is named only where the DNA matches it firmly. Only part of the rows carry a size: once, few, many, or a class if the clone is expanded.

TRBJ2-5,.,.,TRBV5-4,TGTGCCAGCAGCTTGAGCAGGGGAGAGACCCAGTACTTC,CASSLSRGETQYF
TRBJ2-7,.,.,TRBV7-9,TGTGCCAGCAGCTTTTCTACAGGGTGGTACGAGCAGTACTTC,CASSFSTGWYEQYF
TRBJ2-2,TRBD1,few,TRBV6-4,TGTGCCAGCAGTGACGGGACAGGGAGCGGGGAGCTGTTTTTT,CASSDGTGSGELFF
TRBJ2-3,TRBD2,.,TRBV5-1,TGCGCCAGCAGCTTCCCAGCGGGGCCTAGCACAGATACGCAGTATTTT,CASSFPAGPSTDTQYF
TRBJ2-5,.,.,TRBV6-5,TGTGCCAGCAGTTATAGGGGGGGGACAGAGACCCAGTACTTC,CASSYRGGTETQYF
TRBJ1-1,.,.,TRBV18,TGTGCCAGCTCACCAGGACAGAACACTGAAGCTTTCTTT,CASSPGQNTEAFF
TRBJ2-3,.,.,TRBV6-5,TGTGCCAGCAGTTACTCGTCCGGTGCAGATACGCAGTATTTT,CASSYSSGADTQYF
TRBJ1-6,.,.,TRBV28,TGTGCCAGCAGTTTACGGGGGGCGAGGAATTCACCCCTCCACTTT,CASSLRGARNSPLHF
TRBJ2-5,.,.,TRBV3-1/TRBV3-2,TGTGCCAGCAGCCAACTTATTCTGTGGAGACAGGAGAACAAAGAGACCCAGTACTTC,CASSQLILWRQENKETQYF
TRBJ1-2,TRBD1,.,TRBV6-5,TGTGCCAGCAGTTACCATCCCGGGACAGGGGGCGGCTACACCTTC,CASSYHPGTGGGYTF
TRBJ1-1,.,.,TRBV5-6,TGTGCCAGCAGCTTGTTATGGGGGGTCGTTGAAGCTTTCTTT,CASSLLWGVVEAFF
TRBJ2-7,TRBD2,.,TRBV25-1,TGTGCCAGCAGACTAGCGGGCTCCTACGAGCAGTACTTC,CASRLAGSYEQYF
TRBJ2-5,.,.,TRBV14,TGTGCCAGCAGCTCCATGACTGGGGGCCCGGGCGAAGAGACCCAGTACTTC,CASSSMTGGPGEETQYF
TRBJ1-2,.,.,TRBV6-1,TGTGCCAGCAGTGAAGGTAGTCCTAACTATGGCTACACCTTC,CASSEGSPNYGYTF
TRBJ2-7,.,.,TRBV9,TGTGCCAGCAGCCCCCCCGGGGGGCTCTACGAGCAGTACTTC,CASSPPGGLYEQYF
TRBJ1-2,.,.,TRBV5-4,TGTGCCAGCAGCGTTCCGGGGGGGGACTATGGCTACACCTTC,CASSVPGGDYGYTF
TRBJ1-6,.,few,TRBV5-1,TGCGCCAGCAGCTGGGGGGAGGTTTCACCCCTCCACTTT,CASSWGEVSPLHF
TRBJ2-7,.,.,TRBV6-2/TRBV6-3,TGTGCCAGCAGCCCCGCGGGGACTCGCTACGAGCAGTACTTC,CASSPAGTRYEQYF
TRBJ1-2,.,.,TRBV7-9,TGTGCCAGCAGCCCGCAGGAAACTTATGGCTACACCTTC,CASSPQETYGYTF
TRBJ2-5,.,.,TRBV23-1,TGCGCCAGCAGTCAGGATCGGCAGGGCCTCCAAGAGACCCAGTACTTC,CASSQDRQGLQETQYF
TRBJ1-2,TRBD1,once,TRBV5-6,TGTGCCAGCTTGTCCCCAGGACAGGGGATTTATGGCTACACCTTC,CASLSPGQGIYGYTF
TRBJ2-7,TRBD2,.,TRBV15,TGTGCCACCAGCAGGTTACGCGGGGGGCTAGCGGACGAGCAGTACTTC,CATSRLRGGLADEQYF
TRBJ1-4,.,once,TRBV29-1,TGCAGCTTTCCGCTTCGACAGACTAATGAAAAACTGTTTTTT,CSFPLRQTNEKLFF
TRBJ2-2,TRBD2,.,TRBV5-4,TGTGCCAGCAGCTTGCTAGCGGGGTACGGGGAGCTGTTTTTT,CASSLLAGYGELFF
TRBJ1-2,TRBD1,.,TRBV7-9,TGTGCCAGCAACAATAGACAGGGTGGCGGCTATGGCTACACCTTC,CASNNRQGGGYGYTF
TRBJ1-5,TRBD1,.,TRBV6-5,TGTGCCAGCAGCCTACAGGGGGGAACTCAGCCCCAGCATTTT,CASSLQGGTQPQHF
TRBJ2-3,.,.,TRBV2,TGTGCCAGCAGTGCCGTGGCGGATGGAGATACGCAGTATTTT,CASSAVADGDTQYF
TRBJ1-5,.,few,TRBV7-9,TGTGCCAGCAGCCAAGCGGGGCCCCAGCATTTT,CASSQAGPQHF
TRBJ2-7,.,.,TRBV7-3,TGTGCCAGCAGCTTAAAACCGGCCTACGAGCAGTACTTC,CASSLKPAYEQYF
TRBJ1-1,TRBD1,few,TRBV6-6,TGTGCCAGCAGGATGACAGGGGCTGGGACTGAAGCTTTCTTT,CASRMTGAGTEAFF
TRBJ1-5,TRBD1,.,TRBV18,TGTGCCAGCTCAATAACAGGGGGCGATCAGCCCCAGCATTTT,CASSITGGDQPQHF
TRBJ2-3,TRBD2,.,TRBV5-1,TGCGCCAGCACCCTTAGCGGGGGCACAGATACGCAGTATTTT,CASTLSGGTDTQYF
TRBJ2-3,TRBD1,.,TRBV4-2,TGTGCCAGCAGCCTAGCCGGGACAGGGGGCGCAGATACGCAGTATTTT,CASSLAGTGGADTQYF
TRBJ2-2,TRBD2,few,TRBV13,TGTGCCAGCAGCTTAATGATGAGACTAGCGGGCCGACACGCCGGGGAGCTGTTTTTT,CASSLMMRLAGRHAGELFF
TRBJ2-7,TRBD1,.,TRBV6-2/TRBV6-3,TGTGCCAGCAGTTCCCCACGGCAGGGGGCGTACGAGCAGTACTTC,CASSSPRQGAYEQYF
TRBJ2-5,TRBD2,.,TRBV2,TGTGCCGTCAGCGGGGGACTAGCGGGGATCCAAGAGACCCAGTACTTC,CAVSGGLAGIQETQYF
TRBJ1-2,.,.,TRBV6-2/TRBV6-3,TGTGCCAGCAGTTACGACAGCCGCTACACCTTC,CASSYDSRYTF
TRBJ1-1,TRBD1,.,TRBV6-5,TGTGCCAGCGGACAGGGGCTGTACACTGAAGCTTTCTTT,CASGQGLYTEAFF
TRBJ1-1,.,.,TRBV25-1,TGTGCCAGCAGTGAGGGCTACACTGAAGCTTTCTTT,CASSEGYTEAFF
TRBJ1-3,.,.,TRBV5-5,TGTGCCAGCAGCTTGGTTGGAGGAGGGACGACTGGAAACACCATATATTTT,CASSLVGGGTTGNTIYF